These 14 T cell receptor beta chains share one sample of origin, sequenced in a study of T-cell memory formation after mild COVID-19. TCRdb fed the 5' RACE reads into MiXCR, producing one record per CDR3 protein. Among some 490,000 distinct CDR3 sequences listed, around a sixth were seen once. The sequencing input was PBMCs or a T cell subset sorted from them (not recorded which). Receptor source: an adult woman who had mild COVID-19 (a few samples of this study predate the infection). Cell type and time point are not known.

The genes are TRBV5-1 and TRBJ2-1; maybe TRBD2 (5 bases). Per the germline V gene, CDR1 is SGHRS and CDR2 is YFSETQ. With 2 bases removed from V and 4 bases from J, the gap between germline ends came to 13 bases. The CDR3 spans 15 residues. CDR3 protein: CASSFEGATYNEQFF. For the CDR3, the DNA is TGCGCCAGCAGCTTCGAGGGAGCAACATACAATGAGCAGTTCTTC.

A few counts support this clonotype. CDR3: CASSFLPDGRRGNQPQHF. The CDR3 region has the DNA TGTGCCAGCAGTTTCCTGCCTGACGGACGGAGAGGTAATCAGCCCCAGCATTTT. V is TRBV5-5 and J is TRBJ1-5; no firm D call. This CDR3 region has 18 residues. Germline CDR1 SGHKS, CDR2 YYEKEE (reference sequence). V was trimmed by 5 bases and J by 4 bases, leaving 25 bases between them.

The chain has TRBV20-1 and TRBJ2-7; 11 nucleotides align to TRBD2. The CDR3 covers 16 residues. Unmatched junction bases numbered 6, after V lost 1 base and J lost 1 base. Germline values: CDR1 DFQATT, CDR2 SNEGSKA (reference sequence). The CDR3 loop is CSARVPGTSGSYEQYF. For the CDR3, the DNA is TGCAGTGCTAGAGTCCCCGGGACTAGCGGATCCTACGAGCAGTACTTC.

The genes are TRBV20-1 and TRBJ2-5; 10 positions match TRBD2. Germline V gene data show CDR1 as DFQATT and CDR2 as SNEGSKA (reference sequence). With V trimmed by 0 bases and J by 7 bases, 11 bases remained unmatched. The CDR3 covers 16 residues. The DNA for the CDR3 is TGCAGTGCTAGAGATCGAGGCCTAGCGGGAGTGTGGACCCAGTACTTC. Residues: CSARDRGLAGVWTQYF.

There are a few counts of this clonotype. The rearrangement joins TRBV7-9 to TRBJ1-2; no clear D gene. Germline CDR1 reads SEHNR; CDR2 reads FQNEAQ (reference sequence). This CDR3 has 14 residues. V was pared by 4 bases and J by 8 bases, with 17 bases between. This CDR3 reads CASSSPETRGGYTF. The CDR3 region has the DNA TGTGCCAGCAGCTCCCCGGAGACACGAGGAGGCTACACCTTC.

This clonotype was recorded at least ten times. V is TRBV7-3 and J is TRBJ2-1; no clear D. Trimming removed 5 bases from V and 7 bases from J, with 12 bases in between. Germline V gives CDR1 SGHTA, CDR2 FQGTGA. This CDR3 has 13 residues. The CDR3 DNA sequence: TGTGCCAGCAGCCTCGTGAAAGAAAATGAGCAGTTCTTC. The encoded protein is CASSLVKENEQFF.

This rearrangement joins TRBV5-1 to TRBJ1-4, with D possibly matching TRBD1 (6 bases). The germline gives CDR1 SGHRS, CDR2 YFSETQ. This CDR3 has 13 amino acids. Trimming removed 2 bases from V and 7 bases from J, with 9 bases in between. DNA for the CDR3: TGCGCCAGCAGCTTTGGACAGTCTGAAAAACTGTTTTTT. It specifies CASSFGQSEKLFF.

This clonotype was seen only a few times. The chain employs TRBV6-2 or TRBV6-3 and TRBJ2-4; TRBD2 might be the D (6 bases). V shed 6 bases and J shed 6 bases, with 12 bases lying between them. The CDR3 covers 13 residues. The germline V gene encodes CDR1 MNHEY and CDR2 SVGEGT. The CDR3 protein is CASREGRRNIQYF. The CDR3 DNA follows: TGTGCCAGCAGGGAGGGCCGTCGAAACATTCAGTACTTC.

This clonotype was picked up a small number of times. V is TRBV5-1 and J is TRBJ2-1, with TRBD2 matching 16 bases. Germline CDR1 is SGHRS and CDR2 is YFSETQ. After removal of 4 bases from V and 2 bases from J, the junction contained 6 bases not matched to a gene. This CDR3 region has 18 residues. In nucleotides, the CDR3 is TGCGCCAGCAGCCCCGGGACTAGCGGGGGGGCTACCTACAATGAGCAGTTCTTC. Protein: CASSPGTSGGATYNEQFF. Based on the CDR3 plus reference TRBV5-1 and TRBJ2-1, the full variable domain is KAGVTQTPRYLIKTRGQQVTLSCSPISGHRSVSWYQQTPGQGLQFLFEYFSETQRNKGNFPGRFSGRQFSNSRSEMNVSTLELGDSALYLCASSPGTSGGATYNEQFFGPGTRLTVL.

This sequence joins TRBV12-3 or TRBV12-4 and TRBJ2-7; D could derive from TRBD1 or TRBD2 (5 bases each). This CDR3 is built from 11 residues. Deletions cut 7 bases from V and 7 bases from J, with 11 bases between. The CDR3 sequence is CASTYEGEQYF. The CDR3, as DNA: TGTGCCAGCACCTATGAGGGGGAGCAGTACTTC.

V gene TRBV7-3 combines with J gene TRBJ1-1; D unclear. V dropped 2 bases and J dropped 0 bases, with 16 bases sitting between them. This CDR3 is built from 17 residues. The V gene's germline CDR1 is SGHTA and CDR2 FQGTGA. CDR3 DNA sequence: TGTGCCAGCAGCTTAGATCGGGGTGCGAGCATGAACACTGAAGCTTTCTTT. Its protein is CASSLDRGASMNTEAFF.

Only a few counts were recorded for this clonotype. The V call is TRBV25-1, the J call TRBJ2-7, with TRBD1 matching 8 bases. Germline V CDR1 and CDR2: MGHDK, SYGVNS. This CDR3 has 15 residues. J was trimmed by 1 base and V by 2 bases; bases with no gene match: 4. In DNA, the CDR3 is TGTGCCAGCAGTGAAGGACAGGGTCCTTCCTACGAGCAGTACTTC. Protein product: CASSEGQGPSYEQYF.

This chain links TRBV20-1 with TRBJ2-7; perhaps TRBD2 as D (6 bases). This CDR3 has 13 amino acids. Germline loops: CDR1 DFQATT, CDR2 SNEGSKA (reference sequence). Trimming took off 5 bases at V and 9 bases at J, with 20 bases between the two ends. The CDR3 bases are TGCAGTGCTCTCGGGACTCTGCCCGATGTGCAGTACTTC. Encoded protein: CSALGTLPDVQYF.

This clonotype has a handful of counts. The rearrangement joins TRBV12-5 to TRBJ2-1; D not resolved. Germline CDR1 is LGHNT and CDR2 is FRNRAP. The V end lost 2 bases, the J end lost 7 bases, and 12 bases lay between the germline ends. This CDR3 region has 14 residues. The CDR3 DNA sequence: TGTGCTAGTGGTTTGTCGGTCCCAGGAAATGAGCAGTTCTTC. It translates to CASGLSVPGNEQFF.